This T cell receptor (beta chain) was identified in a study of cytomegalovirus exposure and HLA in healthy donors. General study results and limits: Among donors in an Asian-associated ancestry cluster, a later analysis reportedly found fewer N-insertions than the roughly 610-donor mean.

Germline V gene sequence: CDR1 LGHNA, CDR2 YSLEER. This CDR3 has 15 amino acids. V gave up 3 bases and J gave up 8 bases, with 17 bases separating them. PCR was performed using 60 Vbeta and 13 Jbeta primers. The data were produced by immunoSEQ multiplex PCR, yet TCRdb's version contains in-frame clones alone and is incomplete. The data show approximately 150,000 clones, around 80% seen once. This clone was observed a single time. Its cognate antigen is unknown. The sequenced sample was PBMCs. The sequence was obtained from a woman between 35 and 50 years old in good health and CMV-seronegative. The V call is TRBV4-3, the J call TRBJ2-1, with D uncertain. The CDR3 DNA is TGCGCCAGCAGCCAGGGTCTAGTGGCTCTCTATGAGCAGTTCTTC. Its protein product is CASSQGLVALYEQFF.